The 22 T cell receptor beta chains in this list originate from one sample, sequenced in a study of blood T cell repertoires in COVID-19. Sequenced by immunoSEQ multiplex PCR; TCRdb stores in-frame clones only, minus some. The sample lists approximately 150,000 clones, around 79% seen once, with 8.6% in the top ten. The source material was peripheral blood. These receptors were taken from a man aged 50 to 60 with active or convalescent COVID-19.

This chain connects TRBV28 to TRBJ1-4; weak D call: TRBD1 (5 bases). In germline, CDR1 is MDHEN, CDR2 SYDVKM. V was trimmed by 0 bases and J by 7 bases, leaving 9 bases between them. The length of the CDR3 is 14 residues. For the CDR3, the DNA is TGTGCCAGCAGTTTATGGGGCGGGGCTGAAAAACTGTTTTTT. This codes for CASSLWGGAEKLFF.

The genes are TRBV7-2 and TRBJ2-7; 9 bases map to TRBD2. Germline trimming cut 0 bases from V and 2 bases from J; bases unmatched to any gene: 8. Germline V CDR1 and CDR2: SGHTA, FQGNSA. CDR3 length equals 17 residues. For the CDR3, the DNA is TGTGCCAGCAGCTTAGCCCAGGCTAGCGGGGTTCCCTACGAGCAGTACTTC. This sequence encodes CASSLAQASGVPYEQYF.

The sample holds one count of this clone. The V call is TRBV2, the J call TRBJ1-6; 11 nucleotides agree with TRBD1. The CDR3 has 15 residues. Germline assignment: CDR1 SNHLY and CDR2 FYNNEI. V trimming: 6 bases; J trimming: 9 bases; junction bases outside the gene matches: 7. CDR3 nucleotides: TGTGCCAGCAGCCTACAGGACAGGGGGCGTTCACCCCTCCACTTT. Encoded protein: CASSLQDRGRSPLHF.

The chain recombines TRBV10-3 with TRBJ2-5, with TRBD1 matching 7 bases. V shed 3 bases, J shed 2 bases, and the junction held 6 bases outside the gene matches. Germline V gives CDR1 ENHRY, CDR2 SYGVKD. CDR3 size: 15 residues. The CDR3 is CAISDTYRGQETQYF. CDR3 in DNA: TGTGCCATCAGTGATACCTACAGGGGTCAAGAGACCCAGTACTTC.

This clone was counted a few times. As DNA, the CDR3 is TGTGCTAGTGGTTTGAGGGCCCACAGGGAACCCTACGAGCAGTACTTC. Protein sequence: CASGLRAHREPYEQYF. V gene TRBV12-5 combines with J gene TRBJ2-7; D perhaps matches TRBD1 (6 bases). Trimming cost V 2 bases and J 2 bases, with 16 bases left between them. The CDR3 has 16 residues. Germline CDR1 and CDR2: LGHNT and FRNRAP.

The gene calls are TRBV28 and TRBJ1-3; 10 bases fit TRBD1. The CDR3 loop spans 13 amino acids. Per germline, CDR1 MDHEN and CDR2 SYDVKM. V lost 10 bases to trimming and J lost 5 bases; unmatched junction nucleotides: 5. The CDR3 sequence is CATRTGGRNTIYF. CDR3 DNA: TGTGCCACCCGGACAGGGGGTAGAAACACCATATATTTT.

The chain links TRBV5-4 to TRBJ1-2; no clear D gene. This CDR3 has 15 residues. Germline V lookup: CDR1 SGHNT, CDR2 YYREEE (reference sequence). V was pared by 2 bases and J by 4 bases, with 15 bases between. CDR3: CASSFLGQAIYGYTF. CDR3 in DNA: TGTGCCAGCAGCTTTCTTGGTCAGGCGATCTATGGCTACACCTTC. Combining the CDR3 with reference TRBV5-4 and TRBJ1-2 gives the whole variable domain ETGVTQSPTHLIKTRGQQVTLRCSSQSGHNTVSWYQQALGQGPQFIFQYYREEENGRGNFPPRFSGLQFPNYSSELNVNALELDDSALYLCASSFLGQAIYGYTFGSGTRLTVV.

This clone was counted only a few times. The V call is TRBV28, the J call TRBJ2-5; 9 bases map to TRBD1. CDR1 MDHEN and CDR2 SYDVKM come from the germline V gene. The CDR3 extends over 15 amino acids. The trim removed 5 bases at V and 5 bases at J, leaving 9 bases unmatched. The CDR3 region is CASSVLQGASETQYF. In DNA, the CDR3 is TGTGCCAGCAGTGTATTACAGGGGGCTTCTGAGACCCAGTACTTC.

This clone was counted once. This rearrangement joins TRBV29-1 to TRBJ2-7, with no clear D. The germline V and J ends were trimmed by 4 bases and 2 bases, with 6 bases remaining between them. This CDR3 has 11 amino acids. Per germline, CDR1 SQVTM and CDR2 ANQGSEA. In DNA form, the CDR3 reads TGCAGCGTTGGAGTAACCTACGAGCAGTACTTC. It encodes CSVGVTYEQYF.

The V and J genes are TRBV11-3 and TRBJ2-1; 7 positions agree with TRBD2. V was clipped by 3 bases and J by 10 bases; unmatched bases: 12. The CDR3 contains 15 residues. Germline lookup yields CDR1 SGHNT and CDR2 YENEEA. This CDR3 is CASSFRSGTTQEQFF. In DNA, the CDR3 is TGTGCCAGCAGCTTTCGGAGCGGGACTACCCAGGAGCAGTTCTTC.

The rearrangement links TRBV19 to TRBJ2-7, with 16 bases identical to TRBD2. With 6 bases clipped from V and 3 bases from J, the junction kept 8 bases outside the gene matches. This CDR3 spans 17 amino acids. CDR1 and CDR2 from the germline V gene are LNHDA and SQIVND (reference sequence). The CDR3 nucleotides read TGTGCCAGTAGCGGACCGGGACTAGCGGGAGGGTTCTACGAGCAGTACTTC. This sequence encodes CASSGPGLAGGFYEQYF.

This clone has just one count. J is TRBJ1-4 and V is TRBV30, with D tentatively TRBD1 (5 bases). The CDR3 has 17 amino acids. V was cut by 2 bases and J by 0 bases, with 16 bases left in between. Germline V gene lookup returns CDR1 GTSNPN and CDR2 SVGIG (reference sequence). The CDR3 loop reads CAWSRVGVLSTNEKLFF. The CDR3 coding sequence is TGTGCCTGGAGTCGCGTAGGGGTTTTATCAACTAATGAAAAACTGTTTTTT.

V and J are TRBV6-1 and TRBJ2-1; 8 bases align to TRBD2. V lost 3 bases, J lost 4 bases, and 11 bases stayed unmatched. The CDR3 totals 17 residues. CDR1 MNHNS and CDR2 SASEGT come from the germline V gene. CDR3 coding DNA: TGTGCCAGCAGTGACCTAGCGGGTATTGGGCTATACAATGAGCAGTTCTTC. Translation: CASSDLAGIGLYNEQFF.

This chain links TRBV11-3 with TRBJ2-7; 10 nucleotides match TRBD2. This CDR3 spans 15 amino acids. Germline CDR1 and CDR2: SGHNT and YENEEA. Trimming cost V 1 base and J 3 bases; bases outside gene matches: 3. CDR3 DNA sequence: TGTGCCAGCAGCTTAGCTAGCGGGAGTAGCTACGAGCAGTACTTC. Translation: CASSLASGSSYEQYF.

The chain has TRBV27 and TRBJ2-7; D gene uncertain. Trimming shortened V by 5 bases and J by 0 bases, and 5 bases separated the two germline ends. The CDR3 is made up of 12 amino acids. CDR1 is MNHEY, CDR2 SMNVEV, per germline (reference sequence). The CDR3 is CASSPYSYEQYF. The CDR3 region has the DNA TGTGCCAGCAGTCCGTACTCCTACGAGCAGTACTTC.

This chain joins TRBV4-1 and TRBJ1-6; 7 bases are shared with TRBD1. This CDR3 has 16 amino acids. Per the germline V gene, CDR1 is MGHRA and CDR2 is YSYEKL. Trimming removed 5 bases from V and 9 bases from J; junction bases left unmatched: 13. For the CDR3, the DNA is TGCGCCAGCAGCGATAACAGGGGCGCCCAGGGTTCACCCCTCCACTTT. Protein sequence: CASSDNRGAQGSPLHF.

The rearrangement joins TRBV2 to TRBJ1-2, with TRBD1 as a possible D gene (5 bases). Germline V CDR1 and CDR2: SNHLY, FYNNEI. The CDR3 runs 14 residues. Between the trimmed V and J ends, which lost 7 bases and 0 bases, there was a span of 12 bases. The CDR3 loop reads CASKTGPPNYGYTF. The DNA of the CDR3 is TGTGCCAGCAAAACAGGCCCTCCTAACTATGGCTACACCTTC.

The gene calls are TRBV10-3 and TRBJ1-2, with 7 nucleotides matching TRBD1. V gave up 6 bases and J gave up 2 bases; unmatched junction bases: 6. In germline, CDR1 is ENHRY, CDR2 SYGVKD. The CDR3 has 14 amino acids. Here the CDR3 DNA reads TGTGCCATCAGCCTGACAGGGAACAACTATGGCTACACCTTC. This translates into CAISLTGNNYGYTF.

This chain uses TRBV30 with TRBJ1-2; weak D call: TRBD1 (5 bases). Trimming left V 0 bases short and J 8 bases short, with 7 bases between. The CDR3 is 11 residues long. In germline, CDR1 is GTSNPN, CDR2 SVGIG (reference sequence). CDR3 bases: TGTGCCTGGAGTGTAGGACAAGGCTACACCTTC. Translation gives CAWSVGQGYTF.

The chain joins TRBV19 to TRBJ2-7; 14 nucleotides align to TRBD2. Germline trimming cut 10 bases from V and 2 bases from J; bases unmatched to any gene: 16. This CDR3 contains 18 residues. The germline V gene encodes CDR1 LNHDA and CDR2 SQIVND (reference sequence). This CDR3 reads CATERPGLAGVGPYEQYF. The CDR3 nucleotides read TGTGCCACCGAACGTCCGGGACTAGCGGGAGTTGGTCCCTACGAGCAGTACTTC.

This sequence joins TRBV13 and TRBJ2-7; 10 bases are shared with TRBD2. V shed 5 bases, J shed 4 bases, and the junction held 8 bases outside the gene matches. Germline V gene sequence: CDR1 PRHDT, CDR2 FYEKMQ (reference sequence). The CDR3 is made up of 15 amino acids. The CDR3 protein is CASSGASGSTYEQYF. The CDR3 DNA follows: TGTGCCAGCAGCGGGGCTAGCGGGAGTACTTACGAGCAGTACTTC.

This chain joins TRBV13 and TRBJ1-2; TRBD1 aligns across 7 bases. V was pared by 3 bases and J by 4 bases, with 5 bases of the junction left unmatched. Germline CDR1 and CDR2: PRHDT and FYEKMQ (reference sequence). This CDR3 region has 14 residues. The CDR3 region is CASSLGDRPYGYTF. CDR3 DNA: TGTGCCAGCAGCTTGGGGGACAGACCCTATGGCTACACCTTC.